A selection of T cell receptor beta chains follows, all from one sample in a study of T-cell reconstitution after alpha-beta-depleted transplantation in children. TCRdb passed the PCR reads through MiXCR, listing each CDR3 protein once. Altogether hundreds of thousands of distinct CDR3 sequences are present, over 9.5% being singletons, with the ten largest covering about 4.3%. Sequenced here: PBMCs from the stem cell graft donor, sampled from the stem cell graft. The receptors originated from a human donor who donated a stem cell graft to a child with acute myeloid leukemia. CDR3s include the opening cysteine and the closing phenylalanine or tryptophan. A D gene is named only where the DNA matches it firmly. Clone size is not always given. Where it is, it says once, few, many or a class for expanded clones.

j_call | d_call | v_call | clone_size | cdr3_nt | cdr3_aa
TRBJ2-1 | TRBD2 | TRBV7-9 | few | TGTGCCACTTCCCTAGCGGGAGGGAATGAGCAGTTCTTC | CATSLAGGNEQFF
TRBJ2-5 | NA | TRBV5-4 | many | TGTGCCAGCAGCTTGGATGGGATGGACCAGTACTTC | CASSLDGMDQYF
TRBJ2-7 | TRBD1 | TRBV7-9 | NA | TGTGCCAGCAGCTTAGACGGAAAGGGGGCCCACGAGCAGTACTTC | CASSLDGKGAHEQYF
TRBJ2-6 | NA | TRBV7-4 | NA | TGTGCCAGCACCCGCTATATGGCCAACGTCCTGACTTTC | CASTRYMANVLTF
TRBJ2-3 | TRBD2 | TRBV10-3 | few | TGTGCCATCAATCGGGGGACTAGCGGGAGGATTTTCGAAGATACGCAGTATTTT | CAINRGTSGRIFEDTQYF
TRBJ2-1 | TRBD1 | TRBV24-1 | many | TGTGCCACCAGTGATATGGGACAGCAGTACAATGAGCAGTTCTTC | CATSDMGQQYNEQFF
TRBJ2-3 | NA | TRBV4-2 | few | TGTGCCAGCAGCCAAGATGCGGGGGATACGCAGTATTTT | CASSQDAGDTQYF
TRBJ2-5 | TRBD2 | TRBV7-3 | NA | TGTGCCAGCAGCCTAATCGGGACTAGCGGGAGGGCCGGGCTAGGGACCCAGTACTTC | CASSLIGTSGRAGLGTQYF
TRBJ2-2 | TRBD1 | TRBV15 | few | TGTGCCACCAGCAGCAGAGACAGGGACACCGGGGAGCTGTTTTTT | CATSSRDRDTGELFF
TRBJ2-7 | TRBD1 | TRBV5-1 | NA | TGCGCCAGCAGCTATTGGACAGGGCCTTACGAGCAGTACTTC | CASSYWTGPYEQYF
TRBJ1-4 | TRBD1 | TRBV11-2 | NA | TGTGCCAGCAGCCCGGCAGGGGGACCTGCAACTAATGAAAAACTGTTTTTT | CASSPAGGPATNEKLFF
TRBJ1-1 | NA | TRBV12-3/TRBV12-4 | few | TGTGCCAGCATCTCGGGCACTGAAGCTTTCTTT | CASISGTEAFF
TRBJ2-1 | TRBD1 | TRBV5-1 | NA | TGCGCCAGCAGCTTGGCCGGACAGGGAAGACTCGGGGATGAGCAGTTCTTC | CASSLAGQGRLGDEQFF
TRBJ2-1 | TRBD1 | TRBV20-1 | few | TGCAGTGCTGCATCCGGGACAGATTACAATGAGCAGTTCTTC | CSAASGTDYNEQFF
TRBJ2-5 | TRBD1 | TRBV6-1 | many | TGTGCCAGCAGTGCCCGGACAGGACAAGAGACCCAGTACTTC | CASSARTGQETQYF
TRBJ2-7 | NA | TRBV28 | NA | TGTGCCAGCAGTCCCATATACTACGAGCAGTACTTC | CASSPIYYEQYF
TRBJ2-7 | TRBD2 | TRBV4-2 | many | TGTGCCAGCAGCCAAGATGGACTAGCGGGAGTCGGGGACGAGCAGTACTTC | CASSQDGLAGVGDEQYF
TRBJ2-1 | NA | TRBV29-1 | many | TGCAGCGTTGACGCGGCACCTTCCTACAATGAGCAGTTCTTC | CSVDAAPSYNEQFF
TRBJ2-5 | NA | TRBV7-3 | NA | TGTGCCAGCGCTAGGGGCTCGGAGGAGACCCAGTACTTC | CASARGSEETQYF
TRBJ2-1 | TRBD2 | TRBV3-1 | NA | TGTGCCTTCTGTTTGGGGACTAGCGGGAGAGAGAACTATAATGAGCAGTTCTTC | CAFCLGTSGRENYNEQFF
TRBJ2-1 | NA | TRBV20-1 | few | TGCAGTGCGGTGGGGGGATCGGGGTCCTACAATGAGCAGTTCTTC | CSAVGGSGSYNEQFF
TRBJ2-2 | NA | TRBV10-3 | few | TGTGCCATCAGTGGCGGCGGGGTGGGAACCGGGGAGCTGTTTTTT | CAISGGGVGTGELFF
TRBJ2-7 | NA | TRBV7-2 | NA | TGTGCCAGCAGCTTAGGGGGGGCTAGCGGCTTCTACGAGCAGTACTTC | CASSLGGASGFYEQYF
TRBJ2-7 | NA | TRBV20-1 | NA | TGCAGTGCTCCAGTCTCCTACGAGCAGTACTTC | CSAPVSYEQYF
TRBJ2-7 | TRBD2 | TRBV4-2 | few | TGTGCCAGCAGCCAAGGTTCGGGAGGTGTCTCCTACGAGCAGTACTTC | CASSQGSGGVSYEQYF
TRBJ1-5 | NA | TRBV6-1 | NA | TGTGCCAGCAGTCAAGGACAAGGGAATGGGCCCCAGCATTTT | CASSQGQGNGPQHF
TRBJ1-3 | NA | TRBV7-2 | few | TGTGCCAGCAGCTTAGCAATGGGGCAAGGAAACACCATATATTTT | CASSLAMGQGNTIYF
TRBJ1-2 | TRBD1 | TRBV30 | many | TGTGCCTGGAGAGGACAGGGGGCCCGGACTAACTATGGCTACACCTTC | CAWRGQGARTNYGYTF
TRBJ2-1 | NA | TRBV28 | few | TGTGCCAGCAGTTTCGGGGAAGATGAGCAGTTCTTC | CASSFGEDEQFF
TRBJ2-1 | NA | TRBV7-2 | many | TGTGCCAGCAGCTTCCGGCGGACGAATGAGCAGTTCTTC | CASSFRRTNEQFF
TRBJ1-1 | NA | TRBV6-1 | few | TGTGCCAGCAGTGATCGGGCAGCCGCGAACACTGAAGCTTTCTTT | CASSDRAAANTEAFF
TRBJ1-5 | TRBD1 | TRBV6-1 | few | TGTGCCAGCAGTCCGGGACAGTTGAATCAGCCCCAGCATTTT | CASSPGQLNQPQHF